The rows below give T cell receptor beta chains drawn from one sample of a study of breast tumors, draining lymph nodes, adjacent tissues. A single record per CDR3 protein comes from TCRdb applying MiXCR to the multiplex PCR reads. This table has 100,000 to 150,000 distinct CDR3 sequences, 20% to 25% appearing once. The sequenced sample was axillary lymph node tissue. These receptors all come from a female donor with breast cancer. Some clones in this sample may be carry-over from other donors' samples. Each CDR3 is given with its conserved first and last residue.

cdr3_aa: CSARDQSGKQFF
v_call: TRBV20-1
j_call: TRBJ2-1

cdr3_aa: CSATTEETQYF
v_call: TRBV20-1
j_call: TRBJ2-5

cdr3_aa: CASSPRLAGTRSLYNEQFF
v_call: TRBV12-3/TRBV12-4
j_call: TRBJ2-1

cdr3_aa: CASSPYLSGNTGELSF
v_call: TRBV5-1
j_call: TRBJ2-2

cdr3_aa: CASSSLGLPVGKTQYF
v_call: TRBV28
j_call: TRBJ2-5

cdr3_aa: CASSVEGAGGTQYF
v_call: TRBV9
j_call: TRBJ2-5

cdr3_aa: CASSRGWADEQYF
v_call: TRBV5-1
j_call: TRBJ2-7

cdr3_aa: CASSLKLGTEAFF
v_call: TRBV7-9
j_call: TRBJ1-1

cdr3_aa: CSGKQGGINQPQHF
v_call: TRBV20-1
j_call: TRBJ1-5

cdr3_aa: CASRLLAGGVETQYF
v_call: TRBV5-1
j_call: TRBJ2-5

cdr3_aa: CSVLAGEETQYF
v_call: TRBV20-1
j_call: TRBJ2-5

cdr3_aa: CSTTVESNTGELFF
v_call: TRBV20-1
j_call: TRBJ2-2

cdr3_aa: CASRTRSAGGRDTQYF
v_call: TRBV6-2/TRBV6-3
j_call: TRBJ2-3

cdr3_aa: CASRRDPDTQYF
v_call: TRBV7-8
j_call: TRBJ2-3